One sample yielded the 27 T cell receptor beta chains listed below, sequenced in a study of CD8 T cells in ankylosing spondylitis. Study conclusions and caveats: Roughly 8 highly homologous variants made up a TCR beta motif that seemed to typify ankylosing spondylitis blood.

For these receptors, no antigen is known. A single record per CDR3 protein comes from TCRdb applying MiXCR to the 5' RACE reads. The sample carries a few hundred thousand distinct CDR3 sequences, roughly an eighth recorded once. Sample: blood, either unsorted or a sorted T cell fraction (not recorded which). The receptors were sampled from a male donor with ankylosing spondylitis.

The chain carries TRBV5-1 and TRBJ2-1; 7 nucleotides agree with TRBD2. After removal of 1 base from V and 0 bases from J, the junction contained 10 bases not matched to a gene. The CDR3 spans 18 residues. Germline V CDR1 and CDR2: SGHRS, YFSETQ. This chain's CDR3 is CASSLFSYRGSSYNEQFF. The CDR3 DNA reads TGCGCCAGCAGCTTGTTCTCCTATCGCGGGAGCTCCTACAATGAGCAGTTCTTC.

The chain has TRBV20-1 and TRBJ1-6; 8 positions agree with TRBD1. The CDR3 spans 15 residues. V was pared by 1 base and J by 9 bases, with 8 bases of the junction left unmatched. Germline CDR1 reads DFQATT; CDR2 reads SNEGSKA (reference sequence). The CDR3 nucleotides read TGCAGTGCTAGAGCCGCACAGGGGGGAAGTTCACCCCTCCACTTT. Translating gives CSARAAQGGSSPLHF.

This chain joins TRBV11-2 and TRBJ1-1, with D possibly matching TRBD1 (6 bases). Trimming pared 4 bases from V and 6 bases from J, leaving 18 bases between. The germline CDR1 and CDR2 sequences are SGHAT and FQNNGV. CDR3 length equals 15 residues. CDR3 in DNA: TGTGCCAGCAGCTCCGCGTCTGGGGGCAGGGCTGAAGCTTTCTTT. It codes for CASSSASGGRAEAFF.

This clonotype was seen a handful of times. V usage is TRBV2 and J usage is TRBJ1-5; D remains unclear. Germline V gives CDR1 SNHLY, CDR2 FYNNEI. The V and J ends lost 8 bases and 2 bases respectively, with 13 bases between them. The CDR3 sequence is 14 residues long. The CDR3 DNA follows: TGTGCCAGCTGCCGGGAGTCAGGCAATCAGCCCCAGCATTTT. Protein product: CASCRESGNQPQHF.

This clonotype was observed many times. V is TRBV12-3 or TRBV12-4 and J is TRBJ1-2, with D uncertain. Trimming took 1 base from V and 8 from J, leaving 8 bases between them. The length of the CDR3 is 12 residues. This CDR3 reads CASSLGVGGYTF. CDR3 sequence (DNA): TGTGCCAGCAGTTTAGGGGTCGGCGGCTACACCTTC.

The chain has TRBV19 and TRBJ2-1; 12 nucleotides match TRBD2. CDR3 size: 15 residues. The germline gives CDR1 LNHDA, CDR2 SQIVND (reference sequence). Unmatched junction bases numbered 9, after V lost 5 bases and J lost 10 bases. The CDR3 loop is CASSESSGRVSEQFF. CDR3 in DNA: TGTGCCAGTAGTGAATCTAGCGGGAGGGTCAGCGAGCAGTTCTTC.

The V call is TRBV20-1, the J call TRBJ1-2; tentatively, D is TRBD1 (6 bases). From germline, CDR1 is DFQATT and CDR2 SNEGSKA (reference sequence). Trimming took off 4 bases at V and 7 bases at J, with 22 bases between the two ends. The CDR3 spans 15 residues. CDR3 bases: TGCAGTGCTATAGAGGGAGACAGGTGGAATCCTGGCTACACCTTC. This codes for CSAIEGDRWNPGYTF.

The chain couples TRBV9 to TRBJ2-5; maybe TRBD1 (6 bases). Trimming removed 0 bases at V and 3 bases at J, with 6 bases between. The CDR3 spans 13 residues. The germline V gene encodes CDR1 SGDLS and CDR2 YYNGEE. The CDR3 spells CASSVDREETQYF. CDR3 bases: TGTGCCAGCAGCGTAGACAGGGAAGAGACCCAGTACTTC.

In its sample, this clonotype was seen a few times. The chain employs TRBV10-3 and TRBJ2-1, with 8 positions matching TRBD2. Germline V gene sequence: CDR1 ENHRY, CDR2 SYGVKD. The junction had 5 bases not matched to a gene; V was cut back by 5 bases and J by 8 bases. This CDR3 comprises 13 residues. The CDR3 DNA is TGTGCCATCAGTCCTAGCGGGCGGGATGAGCAGTTCTTC. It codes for CAISPSGRDEQFF.

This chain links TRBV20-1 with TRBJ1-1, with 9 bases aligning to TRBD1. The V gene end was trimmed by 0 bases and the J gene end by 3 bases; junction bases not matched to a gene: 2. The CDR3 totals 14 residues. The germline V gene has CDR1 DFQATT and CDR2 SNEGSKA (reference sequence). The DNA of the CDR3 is TGCAGTGCTAGAGACGACAGGGGGGACACTGAAGCTTTCTTT. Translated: CSARDDRGDTEAFF.

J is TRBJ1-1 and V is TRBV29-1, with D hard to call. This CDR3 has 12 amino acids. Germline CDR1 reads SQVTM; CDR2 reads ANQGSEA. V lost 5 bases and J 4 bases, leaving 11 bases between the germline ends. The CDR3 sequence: CSVLAYSTEAFF. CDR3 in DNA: TGCAGCGTTTTGGCGTACTCCACTGAAGCTTTCTTT.

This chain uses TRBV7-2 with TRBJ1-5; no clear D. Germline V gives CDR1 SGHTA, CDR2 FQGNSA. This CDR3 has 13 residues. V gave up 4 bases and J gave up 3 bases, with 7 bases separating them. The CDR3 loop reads CASSSMDNQPQHF. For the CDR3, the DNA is TGTGCCAGCAGCTCAATGGACAATCAGCCCCAGCATTTT. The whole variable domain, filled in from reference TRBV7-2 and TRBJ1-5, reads GAGVSQSPSNKVTEKGKDVELRCDPISGHTALYWYRQSLGQGLEFLIYFQGNSAPDKSGLPSDRFSAERTGGSVSTLTIQRTQQEDSAVYLCASSSMDNQPQHFGDGTRLSIL.

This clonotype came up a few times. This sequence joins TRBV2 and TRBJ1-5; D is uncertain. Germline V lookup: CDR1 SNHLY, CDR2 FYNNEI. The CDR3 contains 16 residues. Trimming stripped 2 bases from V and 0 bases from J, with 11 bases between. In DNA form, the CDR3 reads TGTGCCAGCAGTGAATTGCTTGATTATAGCAATCAGCCCCAGCATTTT. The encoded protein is CASSELLDYSNQPQHF. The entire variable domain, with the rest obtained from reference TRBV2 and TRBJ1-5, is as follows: EPEVTQTPSHQVTQMGQEVILRCVPISNHLYFYWYRQILGQKVEFLVSFYNNEISEKSEIFDDQFSVERPDGSNFTLKIRSTKLEDSAMYFCASSELLDYSNQPQHFGDGTRLSIL.

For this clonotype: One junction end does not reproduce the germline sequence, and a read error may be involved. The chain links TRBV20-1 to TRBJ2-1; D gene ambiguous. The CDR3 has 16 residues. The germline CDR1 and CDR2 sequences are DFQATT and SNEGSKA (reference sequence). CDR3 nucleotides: TGCAATGCTAAGGAGATGGTCTTTAAACCCCAAAATGAGCAGTTCTTC. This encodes CNAKEMVFKPQNEQFF.

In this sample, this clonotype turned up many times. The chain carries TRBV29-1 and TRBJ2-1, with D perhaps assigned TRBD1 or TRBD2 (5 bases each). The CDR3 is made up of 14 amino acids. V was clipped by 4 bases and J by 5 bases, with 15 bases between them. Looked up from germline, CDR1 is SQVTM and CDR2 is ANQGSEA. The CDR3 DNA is TGCAGCGTTGCGGGGCTCTACGGAGACAATGAGCAGTTCTTC. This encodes CSVAGLYGDNEQFF.

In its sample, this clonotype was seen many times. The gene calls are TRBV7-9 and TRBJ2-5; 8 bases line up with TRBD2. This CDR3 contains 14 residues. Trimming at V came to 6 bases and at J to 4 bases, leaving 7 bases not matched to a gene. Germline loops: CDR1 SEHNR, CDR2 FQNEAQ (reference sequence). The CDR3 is CASSPGLAGETQYF. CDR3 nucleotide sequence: TGTGCCAGCAGTCCTGGACTAGCCGGAGAGACCCAGTACTTC.

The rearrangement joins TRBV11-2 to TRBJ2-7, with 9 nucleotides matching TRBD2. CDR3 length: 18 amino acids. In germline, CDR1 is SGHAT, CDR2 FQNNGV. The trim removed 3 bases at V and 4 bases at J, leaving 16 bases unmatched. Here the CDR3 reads CASSFKGLLAGRSYEQYF. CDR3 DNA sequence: TGTGCCAGCAGCTTTAAGGGGCTCCTAGCGGGAAGGAGTTACGAGCAGTACTTC.

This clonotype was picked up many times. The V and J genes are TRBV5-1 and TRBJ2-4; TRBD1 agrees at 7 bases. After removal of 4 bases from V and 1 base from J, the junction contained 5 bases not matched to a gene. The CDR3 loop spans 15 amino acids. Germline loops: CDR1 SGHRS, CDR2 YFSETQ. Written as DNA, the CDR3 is TGCGCCAGCAGCCAAGACAGGGTCGCCAAAAACATTCAGTACTTC. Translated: CASSQDRVAKNIQYF. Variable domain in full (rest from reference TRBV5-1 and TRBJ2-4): KAGVTQTPRYLIKTRGQQVTLSCSPISGHRSVSWYQQTPGQGLQFLFEYFSETQRNKGNFPGRFSGRQFSNSRSEMNVSTLELGDSALYLCASSQDRVAKNIQYFGAGTRLSVL.

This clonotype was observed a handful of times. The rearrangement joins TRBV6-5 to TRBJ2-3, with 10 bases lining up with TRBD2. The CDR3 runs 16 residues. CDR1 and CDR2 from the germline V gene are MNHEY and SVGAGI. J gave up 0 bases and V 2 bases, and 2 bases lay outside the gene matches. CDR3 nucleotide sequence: TGTGCCAGCAGTTACGCAGCGGGAGGGAGCACAGATACGCAGTATTTT. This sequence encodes CASSYAAGGSTDTQYF.

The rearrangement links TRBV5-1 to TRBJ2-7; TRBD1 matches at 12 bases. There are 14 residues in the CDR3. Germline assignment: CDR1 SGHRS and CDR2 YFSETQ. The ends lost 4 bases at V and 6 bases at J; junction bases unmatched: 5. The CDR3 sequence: CASSDRDRGLEQYF. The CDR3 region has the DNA TGCGCCAGCAGCGACCGGGACAGGGGGCTCGAGCAGTACTTC.

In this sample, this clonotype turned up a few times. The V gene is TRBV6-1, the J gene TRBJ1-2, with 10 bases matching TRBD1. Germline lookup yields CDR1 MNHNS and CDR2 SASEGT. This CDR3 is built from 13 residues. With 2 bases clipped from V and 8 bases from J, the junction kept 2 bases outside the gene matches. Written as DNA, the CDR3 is TGTGCCAGCAGTGAAAGGGACAGGGGAGGCTACACCTTC. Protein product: CASSERDRGGYTF.

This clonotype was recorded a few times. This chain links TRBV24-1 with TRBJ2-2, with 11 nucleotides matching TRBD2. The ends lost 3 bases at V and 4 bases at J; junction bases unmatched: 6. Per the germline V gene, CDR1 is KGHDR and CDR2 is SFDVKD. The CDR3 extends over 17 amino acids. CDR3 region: CATSDPTSGRITGELFF. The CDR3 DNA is TGTGCCACCAGTGATCCAACTAGCGGGAGAATCACCGGGGAGCTGTTTTTT.

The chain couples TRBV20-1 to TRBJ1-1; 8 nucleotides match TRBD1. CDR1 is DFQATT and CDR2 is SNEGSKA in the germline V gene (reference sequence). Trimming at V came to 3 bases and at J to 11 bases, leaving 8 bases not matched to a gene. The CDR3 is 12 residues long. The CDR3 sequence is CSASGQGATAFF. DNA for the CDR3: TGCAGTGCTAGCGGGCAGGGGGCGACGGCTTTCTTT.

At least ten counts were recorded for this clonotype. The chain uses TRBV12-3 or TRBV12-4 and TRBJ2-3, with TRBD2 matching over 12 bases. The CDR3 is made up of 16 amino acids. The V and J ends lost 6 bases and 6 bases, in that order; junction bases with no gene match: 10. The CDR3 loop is CASSMGLAGEGDTQYF. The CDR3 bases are TGTGCCAGCAGCATGGGACTAGCGGGCGAAGGGGATACGCAGTATTTT.

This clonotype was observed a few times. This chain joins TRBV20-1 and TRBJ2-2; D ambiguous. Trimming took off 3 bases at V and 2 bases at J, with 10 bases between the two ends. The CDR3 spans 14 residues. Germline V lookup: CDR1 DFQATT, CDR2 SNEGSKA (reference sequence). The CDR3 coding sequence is TGCAGTGCTAGGAACAGCTACAACACCGGGGAGCTGTTTTTT. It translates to CSARNSYNTGELFF.

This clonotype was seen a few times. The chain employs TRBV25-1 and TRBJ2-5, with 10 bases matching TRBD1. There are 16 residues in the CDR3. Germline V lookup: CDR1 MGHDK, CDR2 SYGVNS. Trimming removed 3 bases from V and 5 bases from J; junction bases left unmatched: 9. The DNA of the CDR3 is TGTGCCAGCAGTGATGACAGGGGGCGATGGTTGGAGACCCAGTACTTC. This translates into CASSDDRGRWLETQYF.

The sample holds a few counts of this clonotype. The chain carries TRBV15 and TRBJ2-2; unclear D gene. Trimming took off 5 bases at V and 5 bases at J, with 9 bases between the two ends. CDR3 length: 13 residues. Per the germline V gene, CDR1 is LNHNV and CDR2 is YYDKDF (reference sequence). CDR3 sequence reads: CATSLRVTGELFF. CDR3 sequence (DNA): TGTGCCACCAGCTTAAGGGTGACCGGGGAGCTGTTTTTT.